These 2 T cell receptor beta chains were sequenced from one sample in a study of blood T cell repertoires in COVID-19. Method: immunoSEQ multiplex PCR; TCRdb's copy keeps in-frame clones and lacks some. This sample has a few hundred thousand clones, with roughly 87% found just once. Material for sequencing was PBMCs or T cells enriched from blood (not recorded which). All receptors derive from a woman younger than 45 who had recovered from COVID-19.

This clone was counted a few times. This chain links TRBV11-2 with TRBJ1-5; 10 positions agree with TRBD1. V shed 5 bases and J 2 bases; nucleotides not matched to a gene: 3. There are 15 residues in the CDR3. Germline loops: CDR1 SGHAT, CDR2 FQNNGV. CDR3 nucleotide sequence: TGTGCCAGCAGCCGCGGGACAGGGGGCAATCAGCCCCAGCATTTT. Translated: CASSRGTGGNQPQHF.

The gene calls are TRBV9 and TRBJ2-2, with D possibly being TRBD2 (6 bases). Germline CDR1 is SGDLS and CDR2 is YYNGEE. There are 14 residues in the CDR3. V was pared by 0 bases and J by 5 bases, with 8 bases between. The CDR3 DNA sequence: TGTGCCAGCAGCGTAGTTGGGAGGACCGGGGAGCTGTTTTTT. Translation gives CASSVVGRTGELFF.